The rows below give T cell receptor beta chains drawn from one sample of a study of OX40 agonist ivuxolimab in advanced cancers. The repertoire was sequenced with immunoSEQ multiplex PCR; TCRdb's copy has only in-frame clones and lacks some. The data hold 90,000 to 100,000 clones, with 88% observed a single time. Sequences were derived from CD4+ or CD8+ T cells sorted from blood, sampled in a trial of the OX40 agonist ivuxolimab. The receptors were sampled from an adult with an advanced solid tumor such as melanoma, head and neck, liver or kidney cancer. Each CDR3 is given with its conserved first and last residue. Each record gives: D gene, V gene, clone size, J gene, CDR3 DNA, CDR3 protein. The D gene is left open where the match is weak. Size tells how often a clone was seen (once, few, many) or the class of an expanded clone, and some rows leave it out.

-	TRBV28	once	TRBJ1-2	TGTGCCAGCAGTAGTGGGACACCCGTTTGGGGCTACACCTTC	CASSSGTPVWGYTF
TRBD1	TRBV7-6	-	TRBJ2-1	TGTGCCAGCAGCTTAGATTACCGGGCTCGGGACAGGGATTCCAATGAGCAGTTCTTC	CASSLDYRARDRDSNEQFF
-	TRBV19	-	TRBJ2-1	TGTGCCAGTAACGAAGCGGGCTACAATGAGCAGTTCTTC	CASNEAGYNEQFF
-	TRBV30	-	TRBJ2-3	TGTGCCTGGACAGGGACCGATACGCAGTATTTT	CAWTGTDTQYF
-	TRBV6-5	-	TRBJ1-2	TGTGCCAGCAGTTACTCGACAGAAAATGGCTACACCTTC	CASSYSTENGYTF
TRBD1	TRBV10-3	-	TRBJ1-1	TGTGCCATCAGGGGACAGGGGCTGGACACTGAAGCTTTCTTT	CAIRGQGLDTEAFF
TRBD1	TRBV6-6	-	TRBJ1-2	TGTGCCAGCCAGGGACAGATCTATGGCTACACCTTC	CASQGQIYGYTF
-	TRBV7-2	-	TRBJ1-2	TGTGCCAGCAGCTTAGGAGGTGGTGCGGTAAACTATGGCTACACCTTC	CASSLGGGAVNYGYTF
-	TRBV6-4	-	TRBJ1-1	TGTGCCAGCAAATCGGACGGAACGAACACTGAAGCTTTCTTT	CASKSDGTNTEAFF
-	TRBV20-1	once	TRBJ2-3	TGCAGTGCCATATCGAGGGATACGCAGTATTTT	CSAISRDTQYF
-	TRBV11-2	-	TRBJ1-5	TGTGCCAGCAGCTCCCTCTCCGGTCCCAATCAGCCCCAGCATTTT	CASSSLSGPNQPQHF
TRBD1	TRBV7-2	-	TRBJ1-1	TGTGCCAGCAGCTTGGGACAGGGAAGGACTGAAGCTTTCTTT	CASSLGQGRTEAFF
TRBD2	TRBV28	-	TRBJ2-3	TGTGCCAGCAGCCCTCCTGGAGCGGGAGGAGTAGATACGCAGTATTTT	CASSPPGAGGVDTQYF
-	TRBV4-1	few	TRBJ1-2	TGCGCCAGCAGCCAAGGTCGAATGGGCCTTCGGGGGGTCTATGGCTACACCTTC	CASSQGRMGLRGVYGYTF
-	TRBV6-6	-	TRBJ1-5	TGTGCCAGCAGTTGGCCACGACAGGAGGGTCAGCCCCAGCATTTT	CASSWPRQEGQPQHF
TRBD1	TRBV5-1	few	TRBJ1-2	TGCGCCAGCAGCTTGGCCGGGACAGGGGGCTGGTTGGACTACACCTTC	CASSLAGTGGWLDYTF
TRBD2	TRBV10-3	-	TRBJ2-5	TGTGCCATCAGTGGTAGCCTAACTAGCGGGAGCGTACAAGAGACCCAGTACTTC	CAISGSLTSGSVQETQYF
-	TRBV4-3	-	TRBJ2-5	TGCGCCAGCAGCCCGGGACCCGTAGGGACCCAGTACTTC	CASSPGPVGTQYF
-	TRBV5-1	-	TRBJ2-1	TGCGCCAGCAGCTTGGCTAGTGAGCAGTTCTTC	CASSLASEQFF
-	TRBV5-3	-	TRBJ1-1	TGTGCCAGAAGCTTGTACGCCCCTGAAGCTTTCTTT	CARSLYAPEAFF
TRBD2	TRBV29-1	-	TRBJ2-5	TGCAGCGTCCTTGGACTAGCGGGTTCAGAGACCCAGTACTTC	CSVLGLAGSETQYF
-	TRBV7-2	-	TRBJ1-1	TGTGCCAGCAGCTTACAACAGTTCTATAACACTGAAGCTTTCTTT	CASSLQQFYNTEAFF
-	TRBV7-9	-	TRBJ1-1	TGTGCCAGCAGCGGGACGGAGAACACTGAAGCTTTCTTT	CASSGTENTEAFF
-	TRBV7-2	-	TRBJ1-1	TGTGCCAGCAGCTTAGTAGGGTCGAACACTGAAGCTTTCTTT	CASSLVGSNTEAFF
-	TRBV19	-	TRBJ1-1	TGTGCCAGTAGTACCTGGACAGCGACTGAAGCTTTCTTT	CASSTWTATEAFF
-	TRBV7-9	-	TRBJ2-2	TGTGCCAGCAGCCTTACCTCGACATCCAGGGAGCTGTTTTTT	CASSLTSTSRELFF
TRBD1	TRBV5-1	-	TRBJ2-3	TGCGCCAGTTCAGGACAGGGGGAAAGCACAGATACGCAGTATTTT	CASSGQGESTDTQYF
TRBD2	TRBV2	once	TRBJ2-3	TGTGCCAGCATGGGAACTAGCGGGGTTCTCGATACGCAGTATTTT	CASMGTSGVLDTQYF
TRBD2	TRBV5-1	-	TRBJ2-1	TGCGCCAGCAGCATAATAGCGGGGATTAACAATGAGCAGTTCTTC	CASSIIAGINNEQFF
-	TRBV20-1	once	TRBJ2-1	TGCAGTGCCATCCGGGACCCCGATCAGTTCTTC	CSAIRDPDQFF
TRBD1	TRBV6-1	-	TRBJ1-1	TGTGCCAGCAGTCGGACAGGAGACACTGAAGCTTTCTTT	CASSRTGDTEAFF
-	TRBV9	-	TRBJ1-2	TGTGCCAGCAGCGTAGAGGACGGTCTCTATGGCTACACCTTC	CASSVEDGLYGYTF
TRBD2	TRBV6-6	-	TRBJ2-1	TGTGCCAGCACCGGGACTAGCGGGAGCTACAATGAGCAGTTCTTC	CASTGTSGSYNEQFF
-	TRBV25-1	-	TRBJ1-1	TGTGCCAGCAGTGGTCCTTGGACGGACTTGGGGTCTGAAGCTTTCTTT	CASSGPWTDLGSEAFF
-	TRBV11-2	-	TRBJ2-7	TGTGCCAGCAGCGTCCGGGACGGGGCCTACGAGCAGTACTTC	CASSVRDGAYEQYF
TRBD2	TRBV7-6	-	TRBJ2-1	TGTGCCAGCAGCTCCGGAGTAGCGGGGGTGAGTGAGCAGTTCTTC	CASSSGVAGVSEQFF
-	TRBV21-1	-	TRBJ1-2	TGTGCCATAAGGGGAGGGGCTGTGGGTGCGTGCACCTTC	CAIRGGAVGACTF
-	TRBV5-4	-	TRBJ1-5	TGTGCCAGCAGCCAAGAGCGGCAGGGCGATCAGCCCCAGCATTTT	CASSQERQGDQPQHF
-	TRBV10-3	-	TRBJ2-7	TGTGCCACTAGGGTAGCAACCTACGAGCAGTACTTC	CATRVATYEQYF
-	TRBV27	-	TRBJ2-5	TGTGCCAGCAGTCCACCTCGCGGGGCGTGGTACTTC	CASSPPRGAWYF
TRBD2	TRBV27	-	TRBJ2-2	TGTGCCAGCAGCCCCAAGCTAGCGGGAGCTACCGGGGAGCTGTTTTTT	CASSPKLAGATGELFF
TRBD2	TRBV10-1	once	TRBJ2-3	TGCGCCAGCAGTGAAGGGCTAGCGGTCACAGATACGCAGTATTTT	CASSEGLAVTDTQYF
-	TRBV18	-	TRBJ1-2	TGTGCCAGCTCACCAGAGACGGGAGGCGGTGGCTACACCTTC	CASSPETGGGGYTF
-	TRBV6-1	-	TRBJ1-2	TGTGCCAGCAGTGAAGGGATAAGATATGGCTACACCTTC	CASSEGIRYGYTF